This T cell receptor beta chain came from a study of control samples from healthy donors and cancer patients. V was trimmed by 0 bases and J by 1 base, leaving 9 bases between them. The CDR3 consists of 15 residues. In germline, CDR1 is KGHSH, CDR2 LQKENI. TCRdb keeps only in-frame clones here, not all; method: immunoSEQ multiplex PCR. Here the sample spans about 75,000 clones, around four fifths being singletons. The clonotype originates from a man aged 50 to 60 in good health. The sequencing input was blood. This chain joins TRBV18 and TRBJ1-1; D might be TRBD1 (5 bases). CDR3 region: CASSPPTGQNTEAFF. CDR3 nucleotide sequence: TGTGCCAGCTCACCACCGACGGGGCAGAACACTGAAGCTTTCTTT. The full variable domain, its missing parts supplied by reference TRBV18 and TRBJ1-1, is NAGVMQNPRHLVRRRGQEARLRCSPMKGHSHVYWYRQLPEEGLKFMVYLQKENIIDESGMPKERFSAEFPKEGPSILRIQQVVRGDSAAYFCASSPPTGQNTEAFFGQGTRLTVV.